This record concerns one T cell receptor beta chain sequence. The source of the sample is a study of CD8 T cells in Susac syndrome. Random hexamers were used to reverse transcribe roughly 0.45 to 1 ug of RNA. Amplification of TCR beta CDR3 across 54 Vbeta and 13 Jbeta was performed with immunoSEQ multiplex PCR. In TCRdb, the immunoSEQ multiplex PCR reads were re-called with MiXCR into one record per CDR3 protein. The table shows approximately 200,000 distinct CDR3 sequences, with 90% to 97% occurring only once. Sequencing of TCR beta was carried out in blood CD8+ and CD4+ T cells. In the multiple sclerosis control group, patients were treatment-naive and had stable or active relapsing-remitting disease. The sample comprised CD4+ T cells from PBMCs. The TCR sequence derives from a human donor with multiple sclerosis.

The CDR3 is CASSLDRYYNEQFF. CDR3 bases: TGTGCCAGCAGCCTGGACAGATACTACAATGAGCAGTTCTTC. The chain couples TRBV7-3 to TRBJ2-1, with a weak D call TRBD1 (6 bases). V lost 5 bases and J lost 3, with 11 bases in between. There are 14 residues in the CDR3. Germline lookup yields CDR1 SGHTA and CDR2 FQGTGA.